This T cell receptor (beta chain) was recorded in a study of beta chain features in type 1 diabetes. The sequenced template was cDNA made from the entire isolated RNA. Sequencing was performed with immunoSEQ multiplex PCR; in TCRdb, only in-frame clones are kept and a portion is missing. The table shows 150,000 to 200,000 clones, with roughly 9% occurring only once. Cells sorted by CD45RO/CCR7/CD25/CD127/CD95/CD27 comprised CD4+ naive, central memory, regulatory and stem cell-like memory cells. Study observations and caveats: Across all four CD4+ subsets, people with type 1 diabetes showed modestly shorter TCRB CDR3s.

Details on this clone: What it binds is not known.

Specimen: central memory CD4+ T cells from blood. This TCR came from a woman aged 18-30 years in good health.

CDR3 in DNA: TGTGCCAGCAGCCAATTGAGGGGGAACTATGGCTACACCTTC. Amino acid sequence: CASSQLRGNYGYTF. V is TRBV16 and J is TRBJ1-2, with D perhaps matching TRBD1 (6 bases). This CDR3 is 14 amino acids long. Germline CDR1 reads KGHSY; CDR2 reads FQNENV. V was shortened by 1 base and J by 2 bases, with 8 bases between the two germline ends.